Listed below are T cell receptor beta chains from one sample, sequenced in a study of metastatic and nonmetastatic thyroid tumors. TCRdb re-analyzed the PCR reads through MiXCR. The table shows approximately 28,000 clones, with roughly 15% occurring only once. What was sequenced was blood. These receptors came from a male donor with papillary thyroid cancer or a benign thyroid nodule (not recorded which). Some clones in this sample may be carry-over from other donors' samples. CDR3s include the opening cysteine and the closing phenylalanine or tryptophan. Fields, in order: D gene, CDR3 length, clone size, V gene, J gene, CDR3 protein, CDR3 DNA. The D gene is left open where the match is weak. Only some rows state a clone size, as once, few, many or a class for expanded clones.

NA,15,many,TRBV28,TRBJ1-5,CASSLDGFGNQPQHF,TGTGCCAGCAGTTTAGATGGATTCGGCAATCAGCCCCAGCATTTT
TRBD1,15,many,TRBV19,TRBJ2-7,CASRRRQGQLDEQYF,TGTGCCAGTAGAAGGCGACAGGGTCAGCTCGACGAGCAGTACTTC
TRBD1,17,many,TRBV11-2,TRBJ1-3,CASSLDRNTFSGNTIYF,TGTGCCAGCAGCTTGGACAGGAACACTTTCTCTGGAAACACCATATATTTT
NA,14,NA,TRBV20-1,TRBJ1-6,CSASSTSRNSPLHF,TGCAGTGCTAGTTCGACATCGAGGAATTCACCCCTCCACTTT
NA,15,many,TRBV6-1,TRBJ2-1,CASSEATGSYNEQFF,TGTGCCAGCAGTGAAGCCACCGGGTCCTACAATGAGCAGTTCTTC
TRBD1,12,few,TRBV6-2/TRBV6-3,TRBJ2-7,CASSWTGYEQYF,TGTGCCAGCAGTTGGACAGGCTACGAGCAGTACTTC
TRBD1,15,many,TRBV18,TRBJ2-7,CASSPGQASSYEQYF,TGTGCCAGCTCCCCGGGACAGGCTAGCTCCTACGAGCAGTACTTC
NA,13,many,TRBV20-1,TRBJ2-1,CSARDSIGNEQFF,TGCAGTGCTAGGGACTCCATAGGGAATGAGCAGTTCTTC
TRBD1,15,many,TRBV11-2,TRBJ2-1,CASSLGWQGDNEQFF,TGTGCCAGCAGCTTAGGCTGGCAGGGGGACAATGAGCAGTTCTTC
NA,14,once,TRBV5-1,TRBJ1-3,CASSLDAPGNTIYF,TGCGCCAGCAGCTTGGATGCCCCTGGAAACACCATATATTTT
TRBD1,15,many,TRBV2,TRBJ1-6,CASSVGTGNNSPLHF,TGTGCCAGCAGTGTTGGGACAGGGAATAATTCACCCCTCCACTTT
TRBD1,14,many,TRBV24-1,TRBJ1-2,CATSGQGGSYGYTF,TGTGCCACCAGTGGACAGGGTGGGTCGTATGGCTACACCTTC
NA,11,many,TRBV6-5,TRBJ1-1,CASSYSDSAFF,TGTGCCAGCAGTTACTCCGACAGTGCTTTCTTT
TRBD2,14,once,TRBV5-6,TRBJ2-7,CASSRGGAVYEQYF,TGTGCCAGCAGCCGCGGGGGTGCGGTCTACGAGCAGTACTTC
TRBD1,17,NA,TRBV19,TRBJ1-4,CASSMPRDGTGNEKLFF,TGTGCCAGTAGTATGCCCCGCGACGGGACAGGGAATGAAAAACTGTTTTTT
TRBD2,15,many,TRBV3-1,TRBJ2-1,CASTPTSGTYNEQFF,TGTGCCAGCACCCCGACTAGCGGGACCTACAATGAGCAGTTCTTC
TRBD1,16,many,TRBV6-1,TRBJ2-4,CASRPGQGVAKNIQYF,TGTGCCAGCAGGCCGGGACAGGGAGTAGCCAAAAACATTCAGTACTTC
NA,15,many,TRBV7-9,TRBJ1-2,CASSQPAGANYGYTF,TGTGCCAGCAGCCAGCCAGCTGGGGCTAACTATGGCTACACCTTC
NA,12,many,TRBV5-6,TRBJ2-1,CASSLLTNEQFF,TGTGCCAGCAGCTTACTAACCAATGAGCAGTTCTTC
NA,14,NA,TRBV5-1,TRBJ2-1,CASIQTGLLNEQFF,TGCGCCAGCATCCAGACAGGTTTGCTCAATGAGCAGTTCTTC
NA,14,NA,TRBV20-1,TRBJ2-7,CSARDPRLDYEQYF,TGCAGTGCTAGAGATCCGAGACTAGACTACGAGCAGTACTTC
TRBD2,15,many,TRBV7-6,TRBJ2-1,CASSLGLAAYNEQFF,TGTGCCAGCAGCTTAGGGCTAGCGGCTTACAATGAGCAGTTCTTC
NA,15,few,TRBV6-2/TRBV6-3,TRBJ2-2,CASSAAQGGTGDLFF,TGTGCCAGCAGTGCTGCACAGGGTGGCACCGGGGATCTGTTTTTT
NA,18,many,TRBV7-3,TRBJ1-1,CASSPTAPGVTGKTEAFF,TGTGCCAGCAGCCCCACCGCCCCGGGGGTAACAGGCAAGACTGAAGCTTTCTTT
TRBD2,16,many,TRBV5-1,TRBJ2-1,CASSLVASGGAGEQFF,TGCGCCAGCAGCTTGGTCGCAAGCGGGGGGGCTGGGGAGCAGTTCTTC
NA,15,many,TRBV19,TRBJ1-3,CASTPTFPAGNTIYF,TGTGCCAGTACCCCGACCTTCCCGGCTGGAAACACCATATATTTT
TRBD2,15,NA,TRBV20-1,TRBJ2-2,CSAPDLRGNTCELFF,TGCAGTGCGCCCGACCTGCGGGGGAACACCTGTGAGCTGTTTTTT
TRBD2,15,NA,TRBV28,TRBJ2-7,CASRGAGGNYYEQYF,TGTGCCAGCAGGGGAGCGGGAGGGAATTACTACGAGCAGTACTTC
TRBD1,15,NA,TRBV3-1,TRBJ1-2,CASSHQEGDRGGYTF,TGTGCCAGCAGCCATCAAGAGGGAGACAGGGGTGGCTACACCTTC
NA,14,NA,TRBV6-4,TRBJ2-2,CASTLDTDTGELFF,TGTGCCAGCACCCTGGACACGGACACCGGGGAGCTGTTTTTT
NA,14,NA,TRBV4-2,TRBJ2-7,CASSPLGTSYEQYF,TGTGCCAGCAGCCCCTTAGGGACGTCCTACGAGCAGTACTTC
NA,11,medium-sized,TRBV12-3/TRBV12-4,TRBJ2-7,CASSSSYEQYF,TGTGCCAGCAGTTCGTCCTACGAGCAGTACTTC
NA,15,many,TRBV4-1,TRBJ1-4,CASSQVGVGGEKLFF,TGCGCCAGCAGCCAAGTAGGTGTGGGGGGTGAAAAACTGTTTTTT
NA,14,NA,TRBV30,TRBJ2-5,CAWSVGVSGATQYF,TGTGCCTGGAGTGTAGGGGTCTCGGGAGCTACCCAGTACTTC
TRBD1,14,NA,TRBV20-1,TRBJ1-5,CSAEDRVSNQPQHF,TGCAGTGCCGAGGACAGGGTGAGCAATCAGCCCCAGCATTTT
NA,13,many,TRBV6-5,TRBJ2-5,CASSYSSGGTQYF,TGTGCCAGCAGTTACTCTAGTGGTGGGACCCAGTACTTC
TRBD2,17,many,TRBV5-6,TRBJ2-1,CASSSRTSVSSYNEQFF,TGTGCCAGCAGCTCCAGGACTAGCGTCAGCTCCTACAATGAGCAGTTCTTC
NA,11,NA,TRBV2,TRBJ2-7,CASSANYEQYF,TGTGCCAGCAGTGCTAACTACGAGCAGTACTTC
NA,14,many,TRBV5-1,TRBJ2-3,CASSLGRGTDTQYF,TGCGCCAGCAGCCTGGGACGGGGCACAGATACGCAGTATTTT
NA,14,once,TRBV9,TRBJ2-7,CASSVGSDSYEQYF,TGTGCCAGCAGCGTAGGATCGGACTCCTACGAGCAGTACTTC
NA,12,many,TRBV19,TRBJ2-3,CASSASEDTQYF,TGTGCCAGTAGCGCCTCTGAAGATACGCAGTATTTT
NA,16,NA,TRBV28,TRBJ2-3,CASSSRWDVALDTQYF,TGTGCCAGTAGTTCCCGTTGGGACGTAGCATTAGATACGCAGTATTTT
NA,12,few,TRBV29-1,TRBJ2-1,CSVDRGYNEQFF,TGCAGCGTTGATCGGGGGTACAATGAGCAGTTCTTC
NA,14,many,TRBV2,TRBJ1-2,CASSVGTGSAGYTF,TGTGCCAGCAGTGTCGGGACCGGGTCAGCTGGCTACACCTTC